This T cell receptor beta chain was obtained from a study of blood T cells in healthy people across ages. The V gene lost 9 bases and the J gene lost 0 bases, with 12 bases spanning the gap. This CDR3 region has 14 residues. Germline CDR1 SNHLY, CDR2 FYNNEI. This clonotype was seen a handful of times. A second PCR of roughly 7 to 11 cycles used a sample-barcoded 5' primer and a J-beta primer mix. TCRdb processed the 5' RACE reads anew with MiXCR; each CDR3 protein has one entry. The table lists roughly 800,000 distinct CDR3 sequences, about 26% of them singletons. These same records also appear under a second study, on T cells of mothers and their children.

Source material: blood. The chain links TRBV2 to TRBJ2-1; TRBD1 might be the D (6 bases). This clonotype was sampled from a boy aged 5-17 years in good health. The CDR3 DNA reads TGTGCCAGGACGGACAGTAGCTCCTACAATGAGCAGTTCTTC. It is translated as CARTDSSSYNEQFF.